This passage covers 18 T cell receptor beta chains from one sample sequenced in a study of OX40 agonist ivuxolimab in advanced cancers. Assay: immunoSEQ multiplex PCR; the TCRdb copy retains only in-frame clones and omits some. Among about 72,000 clones listed, under 85% were seen once. Sequences were derived from CD4+ or CD8+ T cells sorted from blood, sampled in a trial of the OX40 agonist ivuxolimab. Receptors were obtained from an adult with an advanced solid tumor such as melanoma, head and neck, liver or kidney cancer.

Notes on this clone: Germline and junction disagree at one end, which may indicate a read error. The chain recombines TRBV7-8 with TRBJ2-4; 9 bases agree with TRBD2. CDR1 SGHVS and CDR2 FQNEAQ come from the germline V gene. The CDR3 covers 15 residues. Here the CDR3 reads CASSPSGTAQNIQYF. The CDR3 region has the DNA TGTGCCAGCAGCCCTAGCGGGACAGCCCAAAACATTCAGTACTTC.

The J gene is TRBJ2-3, the V gene TRBV4-3; D ambiguous. Between the trimmed V and J ends, which lost 0 bases and 2 bases, there was a span of 12 bases. The germline V gene has CDR1 LGHNA and CDR2 YSLEER. The CDR3 loop spans 16 amino acids. The CDR3 is CASSQDFFGPTDTQYF. CDR3 DNA: TGCGCCAGCAGCCAAGATTTCTTCGGTCCCACAGATACGCAGTATTTT.

The rearrangement joins TRBV7-9 to TRBJ1-1; perhaps TRBD1 as D (5 bases). The CDR3 covers 15 residues. V gave up 4 bases and J gave up 2 bases, with 14 bases separating them. Germline CDR1 is SEHNR and CDR2 is FQNEAQ (reference sequence). The CDR3 coding sequence is TGTGCCAGCAGCTCCCTCGGACAATCCAACACTGAAGCTTTCTTT. Protein: CASSSLGQSNTEAFF.

V usage is TRBV10-1 and J usage is TRBJ2-2; 7 bases map to TRBD2. V dropped 6 bases and J dropped 5; count of bases not matched to a gene: 12. Germline values: CDR1 WNHNN, CDR2 SYGVQD (reference sequence). The length of the CDR3 is 16 residues. This CDR3 is CASSPLAGVKTGELFF. Written as DNA, the CDR3 is TGCGCCAGCAGCCCCCTGGCGGGAGTTAAGACCGGGGAGCTGTTTTTT.

The chain uses TRBV10-3 and TRBJ2-5, with TRBD2 matching 8 bases. V gave up 6 bases and J gave up 5 bases; unmatched junction bases: 5. The V gene's germline CDR1 is ENHRY and CDR2 SYGVKD. The CDR3 sequence is 13 residues long. The CDR3 bases are TGTGCCATCAGGGGCGGGAGGCTGGAGACCCAGTACTTC. Translated: CAIRGGRLETQYF.

The genes are TRBV28 and TRBJ1-1; D unclear. Trimming cost V 5 bases and J 3 bases, with 16 bases left between them. Germline CDR1 is MDHEN and CDR2 is SYDVKM. The CDR3 runs to 15 residues. CDR3 region: CASSPPLYRDTEAFF. The DNA of the CDR3 is TGTGCCAGCAGTCCCCCCCTCTATAGGGACACTGAAGCTTTCTTT.

The chain uses TRBV14 and TRBJ1-2; D is unresolved. Germline assignment: CDR1 SGHDN and CDR2 FVKESK. The CDR3 has 11 residues. Deletions cut 4 bases from V and 4 bases from J, with 4 bases between. CDR3 sequence: CASSLAYGYTF. The CDR3 DNA follows: TGTGCCAGCAGCCTAGCCTATGGCTACACCTTC.

This clone was seen only once. The chain combines TRBV30 with TRBJ1-2, with 8 bases lining up with TRBD1. With 0 bases clipped from V and 7 bases from J, the junction kept 10 bases outside the gene matches. The CDR3 extends over 15 amino acids. The V gene's germline CDR1 is GTSNPN and CDR2 SVGIG (reference sequence). The DNA of the CDR3 is TGTGCCTGGAGTGTATTCCAGGGGGCGACCTGTGGCTACACCTTC. Its protein product is CAWSVFQGATCGYTF.

This clone was observed many times. CDR3 sequence (DNA): TGCGCCAGCACGGACAGACGTTTGTTCGAAACGACGAAGGATGGCTACACCTTC. This translates into CASTDRRLFETTKDGYTF. V is TRBV4-1 and J is TRBJ1-2; a weak D match, TRBD1 (6 bases). Germline CDR1 MGHRA, CDR2 YSYEKL. The V end lost 7 bases, the J end lost 6 bases, and 30 bases lay between the germline ends. The CDR3 is 18 amino acids.

The genes are TRBV6-1 and TRBJ2-3; the D gene is possibly TRBD2 (6 bases). Trimming removed 1 base at V and 2 bases at J, with 7 bases between. Germline V gene sequence: CDR1 MNHNS, CDR2 SASEGT. The length of the CDR3 is 14 residues. The DNA for the CDR3 is TGTGCCAGCAGTGAAGGCGGGGCCACAGATACGCAGTATTTT. Protein: CASSEGGATDTQYF.

The V call is TRBV2, the J call TRBJ2-7; D remains ambiguous. Germline V lookup: CDR1 SNHLY, CDR2 FYNNEI. The CDR3 totals 14 residues. The germline V and J ends were trimmed by 0 bases and 4 bases, with 10 bases remaining between them. CDR3 bases: TGTGCCAGCAGTGAAGCGCTGAGGTTATACGAGCAGTACTTC. This codes for CASSEALRLYEQYF.

The rearrangement links TRBV29-1 to TRBJ1-1; 8 bases agree with TRBD1. CDR1 and CDR2 from the germline V gene are SQVTM and ANQGSEA. This CDR3 region has 12 residues. J gave up 10 bases and V 6 bases, and 10 bases lay outside the gene matches. CDR3 coding DNA: TGCAGCGTCCAACAGGGGGGGATCGGAGCTTTCTTT. This gives the protein CSVQQGGIGAFF.

This sequence joins TRBV7-3 and TRBJ2-1, with 9 bases fitting TRBD1. Germline CDR1 is SGHTA and CDR2 is FQGTGA. J gave up 2 bases and V 1 base, and 6 bases lay outside the gene matches. The CDR3 consists of 17 residues. CDR3 amino acids: CASSLNAQGAAYNEQFF. In DNA form, the CDR3 reads TGTGCCAGCAGCTTAAACGCACAGGGGGCGGCCTACAATGAGCAGTTCTTC.

This clone was seen a single time. V and J are TRBV19 and TRBJ2-1; a weak D match, TRBD1 (5 bases). Germline-derived CDR1 and CDR2 are LNHDA and SQIVND (reference sequence). V was cut by 0 bases and J by 0 bases, with 12 bases left in between. This CDR3 is 17 amino acids long. CDR3 nucleotides: TGTGCCAGTAGTATAGAGGGGCAGAGGAGCTCCTACAATGAGCAGTTCTTC. It codes for CASSIEGQRSSYNEQFF.

The gene calls are TRBV7-2 and TRBJ2-7, with TRBD1 matching over 7 bases. The junction had 5 bases not matched to a gene; V was cut back by 5 bases and J by 1 base. This CDR3 has 14 amino acids. Germline V gene sequence: CDR1 SGHTA, CDR2 FQGNSA. CDR3 in amino acids: CASSRGDSSYEQYF. CDR3 nucleotides: TGTGCCAGCAGCAGAGGGGACAGTTCCTACGAGCAGTACTTC.

The chain recombines TRBV28 with TRBJ2-7; 10 nucleotides match TRBD2. V trimming: 6 bases; J trimming: 0 bases; junction bases outside the gene matches: 11. CDR1 and CDR2 from the germline V gene are MDHEN and SYDVKM. The CDR3 length is 17 residues. CDR3: CASRLRTSGPSSYEQYF. CDR3 sequence (DNA): TGTGCCAGCAGACTCAGGACTAGCGGACCCAGCTCCTACGAGCAGTACTTC.

V is TRBV28 and J is TRBJ2-3; 7 positions agree with TRBD2. This CDR3 has 14 amino acids. J was trimmed by 6 bases and V by 8 bases; bases with no gene match: 11. Per the germline V gene, CDR1 is MDHEN and CDR2 is SYDVKM. The CDR3 DNA reads TGTGCCAGCCGTCGCGGGGGAAGTAGGGATACGCAGTATTTT. It codes for CASRRGGSRDTQYF.

The rearrangement links TRBV15 to TRBJ2-7; 11 bases map to TRBD2. The CDR3 length is 15 residues. CDR1 LNHNV and CDR2 YYDKDF come from the germline V gene (reference sequence). The trim removed 5 bases at V and 2 bases at J, leaving 5 bases unmatched. CDR3 coding DNA: TGTGCCACCAGCCGTAGCGGGAGGGCCGCCTACGAGCAGTACTTC. Residues: CATSRSGRAAYEQYF.